Listed below are T cell receptor beta chains from one sample, sequenced in a study of type 1 regulatory T cells. Via MiXCR, TCRdb re-called the reads, giving one row per CDR3 protein. The data contain around 69,000 distinct CDR3 sequences, around 57% of them singletons. No antigen is known for these receptors. Sequencing was carried out using cultured T cells, either the whole culture or a sorted T cell fraction (not recorded which). The source of these receptors is a human donor in good health. The conserved cysteine and the conserved F or W are not part of the CDR3 here. Fields, in order: V gene, J gene, D gene, CDR3 protein. The D gene is left open where the match is weak.

TRBV7-6,TRBJ2-7,.,ASSSQGRLLGEQY
TRBV20-1,TRBJ1-5,TRBD1,SALGQVNQPQH
TRBV18,TRBJ1-5,.,ASSPPGATGQPQH
TRBV20-1,TRBJ2-5,TRBD1,SAPGTGGLETQY
TRBV20-1,TRBJ2-2,.,SARALGATGELF
TRBV7-8,TRBJ2-1,.,ASSPNSGPLYNEQF
TRBV2,TRBJ2-7,.,ASSEARASEQY
TRBV20-1,TRBJ2-4,TRBD2,SETSGGAKNIQY
TRBV7-6,TRBJ2-3,TRBD2,ASSPLAGTSGRTDTQY
TRBV5-1,TRBJ2-3,.,ASSLRGLGADTQY
TRBV12-3/TRBV12-4,TRBJ2-1,TRBD2,ASRRTSGRGEQF
TRBV7-7,TRBJ2-7,TRBD1,ASSRDRGSYEQY
TRBV24-1,TRBJ2-7,TRBD1,ATSARDRGTYEQY
TRBV20-1,TRBJ2-5,.,SARVLFIGKWETQY
TRBV9,TRBJ2-7,TRBD2,ASSVAGGPGEQY
TRBV20-1,TRBJ2-7,TRBD1,SAGVFGTGDRGEQY
TRBV20-1,TRBJ2-1,.,SAKSYRNYNEQF
TRBV10-3,TRBJ2-7,.,AISDRNSYEQY
TRBV10-2,TRBJ1-2,.,ASSDSVRDTDYGYT
TRBV12-3/TRBV12-4,TRBJ2-3,TRBD2,ASSLVEGLSVSDTQY